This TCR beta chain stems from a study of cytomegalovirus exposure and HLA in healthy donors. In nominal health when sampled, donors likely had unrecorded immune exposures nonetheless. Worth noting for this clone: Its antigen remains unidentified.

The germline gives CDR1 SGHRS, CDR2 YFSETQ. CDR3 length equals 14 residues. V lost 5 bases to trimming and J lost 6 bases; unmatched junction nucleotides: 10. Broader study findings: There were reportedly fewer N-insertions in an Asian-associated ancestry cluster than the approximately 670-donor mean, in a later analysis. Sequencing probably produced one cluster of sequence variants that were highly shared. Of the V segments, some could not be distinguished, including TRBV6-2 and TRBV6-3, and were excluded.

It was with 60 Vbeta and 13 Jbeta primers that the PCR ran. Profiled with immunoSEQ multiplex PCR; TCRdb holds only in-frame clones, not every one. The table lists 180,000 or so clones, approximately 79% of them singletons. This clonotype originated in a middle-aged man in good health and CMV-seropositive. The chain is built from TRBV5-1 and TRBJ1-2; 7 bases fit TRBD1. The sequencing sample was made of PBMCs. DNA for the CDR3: TGCGCCAGCAGGCCGGACAGGTCTAAGGATGGCTACACCTTC. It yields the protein CASRPDRSKDGYTF.